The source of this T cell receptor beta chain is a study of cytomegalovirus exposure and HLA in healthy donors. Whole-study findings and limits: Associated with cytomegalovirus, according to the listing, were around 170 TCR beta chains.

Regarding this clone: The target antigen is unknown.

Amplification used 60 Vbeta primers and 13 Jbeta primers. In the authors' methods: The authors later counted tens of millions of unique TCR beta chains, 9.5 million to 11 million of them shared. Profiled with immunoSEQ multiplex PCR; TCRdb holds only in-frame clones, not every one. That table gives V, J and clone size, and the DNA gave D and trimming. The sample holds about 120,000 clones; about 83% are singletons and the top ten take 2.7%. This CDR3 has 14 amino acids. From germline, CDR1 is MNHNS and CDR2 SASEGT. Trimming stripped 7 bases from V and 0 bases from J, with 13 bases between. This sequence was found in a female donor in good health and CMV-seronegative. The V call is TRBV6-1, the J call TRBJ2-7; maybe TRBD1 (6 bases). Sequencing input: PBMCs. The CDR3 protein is CASKRQVFSYEQYF. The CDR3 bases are TGTGCCAGCAAGAGACAGGTCTTCTCCTACGAGCAGTACTTC.